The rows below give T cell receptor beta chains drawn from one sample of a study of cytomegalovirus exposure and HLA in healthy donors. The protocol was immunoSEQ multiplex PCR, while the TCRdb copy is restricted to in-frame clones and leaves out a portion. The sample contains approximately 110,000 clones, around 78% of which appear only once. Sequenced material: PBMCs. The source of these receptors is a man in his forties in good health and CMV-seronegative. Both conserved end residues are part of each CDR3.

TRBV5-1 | CASSLAPLAGGPPYNEQFF
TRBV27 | CASSSEGYSSYNEQFF
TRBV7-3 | CASTLDISDEQFF
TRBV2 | CASSPGQGYGYTF
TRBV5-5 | CASSVQLKIVTEAFF
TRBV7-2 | CASSLSGGLQETQYF
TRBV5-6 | CASSLYRFQPQHF
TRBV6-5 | CASRPGTDQETQYF
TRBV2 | CASSEMGHYGYTF
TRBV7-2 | CASSLAVTGSSGNTIYF
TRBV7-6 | CASSLDGTVAEQYF
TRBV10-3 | CAISGVGGAEAFF
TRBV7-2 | CASSSRPGQGGGEQFF
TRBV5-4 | CASSLARRSEAFF
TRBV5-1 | CASSLVGTGGFEQYF
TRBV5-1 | CASSLAREGSYEQYF
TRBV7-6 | CASSLRRGPSYEQYF
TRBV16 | CASSEHLNTEAFF
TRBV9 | CASSVAGGFGSSGNTIYF
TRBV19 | CASSITTVNYGYTF
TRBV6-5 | CASSYLPGVGNTEAFF
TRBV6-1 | CASNTQGGAPLHF
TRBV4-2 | CASSQDPPGQGRDQPQHF
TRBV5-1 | CASRLTSDYGYTF
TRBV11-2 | CASSVESGIQYF
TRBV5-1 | CASSLVPSSALGYTF
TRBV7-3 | CASSLGLEGNSPLHF
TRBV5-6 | CASSPDVGQAYGYTF
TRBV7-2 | CASSTVQPYEQYF
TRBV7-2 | CASSSIWEPNEQYF